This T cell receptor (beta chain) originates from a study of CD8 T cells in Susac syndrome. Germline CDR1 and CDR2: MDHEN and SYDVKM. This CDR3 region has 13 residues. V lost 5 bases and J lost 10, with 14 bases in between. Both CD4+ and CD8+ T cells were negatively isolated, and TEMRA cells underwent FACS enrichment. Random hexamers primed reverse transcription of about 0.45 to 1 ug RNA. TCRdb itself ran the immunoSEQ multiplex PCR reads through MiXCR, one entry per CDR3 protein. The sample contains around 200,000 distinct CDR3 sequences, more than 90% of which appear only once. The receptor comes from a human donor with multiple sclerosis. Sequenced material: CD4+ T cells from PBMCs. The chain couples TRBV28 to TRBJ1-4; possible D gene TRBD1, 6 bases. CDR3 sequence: CASSPGTLGKLFF. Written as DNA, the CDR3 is TGTGCCAGCAGTCCCGGGACACTTGGAAAACTGTTTTTT.